Here is one T cell receptor beta chain with its context. Its antigen is currently unknown. Through negative isolation, CD4+ and CD8+ T cells were obtained, while TEMRA cells were enriched using FACS. Random hexamers were used to reverse transcribe the RNA input (about 0.45 to 1 ug). The amplification used immunoSEQ multiplex PCR on TCR beta CDR3; it spanned 54 Vbeta and 13 Jbeta. Via MiXCR, TCRdb re-called the immunoSEQ multiplex PCR reads, giving one row per CDR3 protein. The sample yields about 120,000 distinct CDR3 sequences, 85% to 95% seen once. The V and J ends lost 4 bases and 4 bases, in that order; junction bases with no gene match: 5. The CDR3 has 14 residues. The germline V gene has CDR1 SGHRS and CDR2 YFSETQ. The data stem from a study of CD8 T cells in Susac syndrome. Findings of the study overall: The TCR sequencing and HLA analysis in the study involved a relatively small number of individuals, as the study acknowledged.

The V call is TRBV5-1, the J call TRBJ1-2, with TRBD1 identical over 9 bases. Sequencing was carried out using CD4+ T cells from PBMCs. This sequence was found in a human donor with multiple sclerosis. CDR3 bases: TGCGCCAGCAGCACAGAGACAGGGGGCTATGGCTACACCTTC. Translation: CASSTETGGYGYTF.